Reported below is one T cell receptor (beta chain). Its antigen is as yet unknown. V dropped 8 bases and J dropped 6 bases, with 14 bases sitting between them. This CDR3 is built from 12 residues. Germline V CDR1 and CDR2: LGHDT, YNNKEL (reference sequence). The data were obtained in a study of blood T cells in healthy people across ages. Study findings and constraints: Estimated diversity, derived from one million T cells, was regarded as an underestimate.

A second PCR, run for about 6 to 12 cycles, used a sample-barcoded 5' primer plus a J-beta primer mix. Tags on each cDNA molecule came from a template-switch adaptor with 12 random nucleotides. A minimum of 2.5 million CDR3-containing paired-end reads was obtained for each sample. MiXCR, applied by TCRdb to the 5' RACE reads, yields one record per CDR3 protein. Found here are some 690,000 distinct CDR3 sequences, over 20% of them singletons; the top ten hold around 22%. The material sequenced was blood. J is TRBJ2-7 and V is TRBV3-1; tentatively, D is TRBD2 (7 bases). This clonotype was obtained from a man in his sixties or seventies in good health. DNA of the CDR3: TGTGCCAGCCGAATGGGGGGGGCCGAGCAGTACTTC. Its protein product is CASRMGGAEQYF.